One sample yielded the 8 T cell receptor beta chains listed below, sequenced in a study of shared clonotypes between healthy human individuals. Sequencing was performed with immunoSEQ multiplex PCR; in TCRdb, only in-frame clones are kept and a portion is missing. Of about a million clones detected, about 80% appear once; the ten largest clones hold more than 0.85%. The sequenced material came from memory CD4+ T cells from PBMCs. The sample's subset: CD45RA-negative fraction. These receptors came from a man aged 18 to 30 in good health. Some clones in this sample may be carry-over from other donors' samples.

The chain employs TRBV9 and TRBJ2-1; 8 bases align to TRBD1. This CDR3 spans 13 amino acids. After removal of 4 bases from V and 12 bases from J, the junction contained 9 bases not matched to a gene. In germline, CDR1 is SGDLS, CDR2 YYNGEE. CDR3 protein: CASSLADRGRQFF. The DNA for the CDR3 is TGTGCCAGCAGCTTAGCTGACAGGGGACGGCAGTTCTTC. The full variable domain, in which reference TRBV9 and TRBJ2-1 provide the parts outside the CDR3, is DSGVTQTPKHLITATGQRVTLRCSPRSGDLSVYWYQQSLDQGLQFLIQYYNGEERAKGNILERFSAQQFPDLHSELNLSSLELGDSALYFCASSLADRGRQFFGPGTRLTVL.

This clone was recorded once. V gene TRBV11-3 combines with J gene TRBJ2-1, with a tentative D call TRBD1 (5 bases). The V end was cut by 6 bases, the J end by 7 bases, with 10 bases between. The CDR3 spans 12 residues. CDR1 and CDR2 from the germline V gene are SGHNT and YENEEA. CDR3 region: CASSSQANEQFF. In nucleotides, the CDR3 is TGTGCCAGCAGTTCACAGGCAAATGAGCAGTTCTTC.

This clone was seen only once. This chain joins TRBV9 and TRBJ2-5, with TRBD2 as a possible D gene (6 bases). There are 16 residues in the CDR3. V gave up 2 bases and J gave up 2 bases, with 16 bases separating them. Germline CDR1 reads SGDLS; CDR2 reads YYNGEE. This chain's CDR3 is CASSVRDGGRQETQYF. The CDR3 DNA reads TGTGCCAGCAGCGTTAGGGACGGGGGAAGACAAGAGACCCAGTACTTC.

CDR3: CASHRRTLDEQYF. The CDR3 DNA is TGTGCCTCCCATCGGAGGACGCTCGACGAGCAGTACTTC. The chain uses TRBV30 and TRBJ2-7; weak D call: TRBD2 (5 bases). Trimming removed 7 bases from V and 5 bases from J, with 18 bases in between. From germline, CDR1 is GTSNPN and CDR2 SVGIG (reference sequence). The CDR3 is 13 amino acids. Based on the CDR3 plus reference TRBV30 and TRBJ2-7, the full variable domain is SQTIHQWPATLVQPVGSPLSLECTVEGTSNPNLYWYRQAAGRGLQLLFYSVGIGQISSEVPQNLSASRPQDRQFILSSKKLLLSDSGFYLCASHRRTLDEQYFGPGTRLTVT.

V and J are TRBV4-3 and TRBJ2-7; 8 nucleotides match TRBD1. Trimming at V came to 3 bases and at J to 4 bases, leaving 5 bases not matched to a gene. The CDR3 consists of 14 residues. Germline CDR1 is LGHNA and CDR2 is YSLEER. This chain's CDR3 is CASSQGQGAYEQYF. In nucleotides, the CDR3 is TGCGCCAGCAGCCAGGGGCAGGGGGCTTACGAGCAGTACTTC.

This clone was seen a few times. The chain uses TRBV18 and TRBJ1-5, with D maybe TRBD1 (6 bases). The V and J ends lost 0 bases and 7 bases respectively, with 16 bases between them. Germline CDR1 KGHSH, CDR2 LQKENI. The CDR3 has 16 amino acids. CDR3 protein: CASSPPSRGGKQPQHF. For the CDR3, the DNA is TGTGCCAGCTCACCACCGAGCAGGGGCGGAAAACAGCCCCAGCATTTT.

The chain is built from TRBV5-6 and TRBJ2-7; no clear D. The CDR3 has 13 amino acids. Trimming took off 4 bases at V and 6 bases at J, with 14 bases between the two ends. Germline CDR1 is SGHDT and CDR2 is YYEEEE. The CDR3 DNA follows: TGTGCCAGCAGCCGGACGCCTGGGCTCGAGCAGTACTTC. Translating it yields CASSRTPGLEQYF.

This clone has more than one count but fewer than ten. V usage is TRBV19 and J usage is TRBJ2-7; D is tentatively TRBD1 or TRBD2 (5 bases each). The CDR3 has 16 amino acids. The V and J ends lost 1 base and 1 base respectively, with 14 bases between them. Germline CDR1 is LNHDA and CDR2 is SQIVND (reference sequence). The CDR3 nucleotides read TGTGCCAGTAGTATAGTTTTGGGGGAGACGTCCTACGAGCAGTACTTC. It specifies CASSIVLGETSYEQYF.